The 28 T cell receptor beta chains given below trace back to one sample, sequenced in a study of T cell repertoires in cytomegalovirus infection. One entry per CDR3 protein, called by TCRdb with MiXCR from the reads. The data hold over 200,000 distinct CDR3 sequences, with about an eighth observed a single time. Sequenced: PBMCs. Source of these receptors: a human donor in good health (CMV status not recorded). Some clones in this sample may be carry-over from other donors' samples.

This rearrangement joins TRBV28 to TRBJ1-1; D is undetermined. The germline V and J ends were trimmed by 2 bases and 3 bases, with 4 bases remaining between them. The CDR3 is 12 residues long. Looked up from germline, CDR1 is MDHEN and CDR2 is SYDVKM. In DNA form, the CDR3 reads TGTGCCAGCAGTTTACAGCACACTGAAGCTTTCTTT. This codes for CASSLQHTEAFF.

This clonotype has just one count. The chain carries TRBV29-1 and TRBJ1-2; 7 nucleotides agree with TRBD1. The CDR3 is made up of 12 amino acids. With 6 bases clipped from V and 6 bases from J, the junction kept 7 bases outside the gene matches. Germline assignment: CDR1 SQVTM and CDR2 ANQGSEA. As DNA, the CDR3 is TGCAGCGTGGGGGACAGATTTGATGGCTACACCTTC. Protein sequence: CSVGDRFDGYTF.

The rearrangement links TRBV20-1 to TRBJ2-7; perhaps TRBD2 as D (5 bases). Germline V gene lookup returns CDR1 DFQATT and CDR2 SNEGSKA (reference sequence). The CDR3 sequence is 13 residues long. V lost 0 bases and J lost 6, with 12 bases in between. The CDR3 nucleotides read TGCAGTGCTAGAGATCAAGGGAGTTTCGAGCAGTACTTC. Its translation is CSARDQGSFEQYF.

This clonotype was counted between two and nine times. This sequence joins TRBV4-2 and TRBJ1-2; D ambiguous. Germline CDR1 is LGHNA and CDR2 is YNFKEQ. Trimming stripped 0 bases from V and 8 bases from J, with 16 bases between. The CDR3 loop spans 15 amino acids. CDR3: CASSQELASIGGYTF. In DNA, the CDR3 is TGTGCCAGCAGCCAAGAACTGGCCAGCATTGGGGGCTACACCTTC.

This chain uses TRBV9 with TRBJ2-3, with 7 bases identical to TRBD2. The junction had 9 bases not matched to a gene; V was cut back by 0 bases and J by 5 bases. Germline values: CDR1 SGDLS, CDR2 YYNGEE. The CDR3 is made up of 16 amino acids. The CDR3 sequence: CASSVAGGVAVDTQYF. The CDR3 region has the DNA TGTGCCAGCAGCGTAGCGGGGGGTGTCGCAGTAGATACGCAGTATTTT.

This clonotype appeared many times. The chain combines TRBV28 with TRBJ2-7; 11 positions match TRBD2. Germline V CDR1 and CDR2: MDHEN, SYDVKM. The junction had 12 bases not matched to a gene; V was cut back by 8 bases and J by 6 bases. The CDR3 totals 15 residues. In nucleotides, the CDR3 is TGTGCCAGCTCTTCAATAGCGGGAGGGCCATTCGAGCAGTACTTC. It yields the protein CASSSIAGGPFEQYF.

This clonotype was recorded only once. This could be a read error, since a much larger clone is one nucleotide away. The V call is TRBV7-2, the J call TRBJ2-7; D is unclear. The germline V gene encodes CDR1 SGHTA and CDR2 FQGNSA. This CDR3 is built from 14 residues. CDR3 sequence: CASILTPGSHEQHF. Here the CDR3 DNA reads TGTGCCAGCATACTTACCCCGGGTTCCCACGAGCAGCACTTC.

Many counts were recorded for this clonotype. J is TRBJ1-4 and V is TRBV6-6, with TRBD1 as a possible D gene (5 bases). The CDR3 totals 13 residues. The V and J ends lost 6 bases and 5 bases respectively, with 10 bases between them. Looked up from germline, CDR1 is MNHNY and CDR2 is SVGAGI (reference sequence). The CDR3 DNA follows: TGTGCCAGCAGCCGGGACGGGAATGAAAAACTGTTTTTT. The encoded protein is CASSRDGNEKLFF.

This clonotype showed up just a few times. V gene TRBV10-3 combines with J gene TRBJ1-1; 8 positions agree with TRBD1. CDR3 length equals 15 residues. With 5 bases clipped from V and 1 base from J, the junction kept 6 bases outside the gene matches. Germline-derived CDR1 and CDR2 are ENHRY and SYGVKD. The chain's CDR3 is CAISRQGMGNTEAFF. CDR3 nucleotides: TGTGCCATCAGTAGACAGGGGATGGGGAACACTGAAGCTTTCTTT.

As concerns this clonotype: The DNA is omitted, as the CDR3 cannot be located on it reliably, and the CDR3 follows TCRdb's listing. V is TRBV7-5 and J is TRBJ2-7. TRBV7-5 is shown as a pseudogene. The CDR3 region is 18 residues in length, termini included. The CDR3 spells CISVSEAHHGRNFYEQYF.

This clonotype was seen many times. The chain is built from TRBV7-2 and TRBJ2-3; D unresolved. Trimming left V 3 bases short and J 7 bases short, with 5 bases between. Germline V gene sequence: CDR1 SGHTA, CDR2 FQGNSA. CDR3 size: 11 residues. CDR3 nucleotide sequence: TGTGCCAGCAGCTTCTTACATACGCAGTATTTT. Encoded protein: CASSFLHTQYF.

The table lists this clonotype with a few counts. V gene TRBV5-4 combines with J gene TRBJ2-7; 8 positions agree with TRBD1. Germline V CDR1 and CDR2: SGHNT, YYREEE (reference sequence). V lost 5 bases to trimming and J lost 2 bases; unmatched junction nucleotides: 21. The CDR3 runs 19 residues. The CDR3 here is CASRTEVRPRTGNTYEQYF. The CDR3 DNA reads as TGTGCCAGCAGGACCGAGGTCCGGCCGAGGACAGGGAACACCTACGAGCAGTACTTC.

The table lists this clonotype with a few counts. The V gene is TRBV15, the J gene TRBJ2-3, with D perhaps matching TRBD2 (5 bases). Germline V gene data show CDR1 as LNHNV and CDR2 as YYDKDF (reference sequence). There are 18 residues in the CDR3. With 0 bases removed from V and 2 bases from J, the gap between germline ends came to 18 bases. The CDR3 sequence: CATSRDRAGWTYTDTQYF. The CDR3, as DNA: TGTGCCACCAGCAGAGATCGGGCGGGTTGGACGTACACAGATACGCAGTATTTT.

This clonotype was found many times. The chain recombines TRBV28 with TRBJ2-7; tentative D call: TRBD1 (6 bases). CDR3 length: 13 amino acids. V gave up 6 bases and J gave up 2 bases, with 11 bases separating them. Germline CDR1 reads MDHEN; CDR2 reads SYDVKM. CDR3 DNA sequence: TGTGCCAGCAGACGGGACACCGCCTACGAGCAGTACTTC. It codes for CASRRDTAYEQYF.

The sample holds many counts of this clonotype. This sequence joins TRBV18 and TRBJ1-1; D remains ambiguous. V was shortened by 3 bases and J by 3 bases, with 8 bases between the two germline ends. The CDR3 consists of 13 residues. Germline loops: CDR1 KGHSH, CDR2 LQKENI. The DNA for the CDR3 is TGTGCCAGCTCACCTGTGCTTGACACTGAAGCTTTCTTT. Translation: CASSPVLDTEAFF.

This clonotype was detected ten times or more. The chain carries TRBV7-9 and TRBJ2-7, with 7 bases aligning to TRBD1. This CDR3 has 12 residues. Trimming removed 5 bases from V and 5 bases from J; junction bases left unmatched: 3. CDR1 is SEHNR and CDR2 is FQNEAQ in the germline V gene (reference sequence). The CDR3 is CASSRTGHEQYF. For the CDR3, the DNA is TGTGCCAGCAGCCGGACAGGCCACGAGCAGTACTTC.

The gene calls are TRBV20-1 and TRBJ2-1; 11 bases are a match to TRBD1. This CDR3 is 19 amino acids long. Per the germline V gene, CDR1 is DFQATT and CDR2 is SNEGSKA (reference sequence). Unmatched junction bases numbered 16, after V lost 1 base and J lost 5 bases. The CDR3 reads CSARVVRGQGANYHNEQFF. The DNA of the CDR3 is TGCAGTGCTAGAGTTGTTCGTGGACAGGGGGCGAATTATCACAATGAGCAGTTCTTC.

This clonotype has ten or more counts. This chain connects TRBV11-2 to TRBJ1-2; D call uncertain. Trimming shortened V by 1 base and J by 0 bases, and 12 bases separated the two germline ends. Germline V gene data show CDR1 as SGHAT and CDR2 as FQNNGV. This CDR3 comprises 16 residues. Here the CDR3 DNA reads TGTGCCAGCAGCTTAGGAGTGGCAGTAGCTAACTATGGCTACACCTTC. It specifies CASSLGVAVANYGYTF.

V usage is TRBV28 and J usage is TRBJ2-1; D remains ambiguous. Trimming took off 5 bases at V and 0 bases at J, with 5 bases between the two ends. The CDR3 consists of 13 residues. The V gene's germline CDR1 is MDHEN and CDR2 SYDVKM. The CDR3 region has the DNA TGTGCCAGCAGTATGAGCTCCTACAATGAGCAGTTCTTC. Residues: CASSMSSYNEQFF.

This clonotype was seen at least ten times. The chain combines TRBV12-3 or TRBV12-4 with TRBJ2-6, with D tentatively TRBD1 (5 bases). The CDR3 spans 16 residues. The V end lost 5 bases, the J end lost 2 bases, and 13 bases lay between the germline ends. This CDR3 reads CASSLPRATGANVLTF. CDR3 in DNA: TGTGCCAGCAGTCTGCCCAGGGCCACTGGGGCCAACGTCCTGACTTTC.

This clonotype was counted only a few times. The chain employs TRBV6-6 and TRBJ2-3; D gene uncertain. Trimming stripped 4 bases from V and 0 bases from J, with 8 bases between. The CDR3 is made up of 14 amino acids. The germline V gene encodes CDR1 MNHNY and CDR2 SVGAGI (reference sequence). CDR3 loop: CASSSERSTDTQYF. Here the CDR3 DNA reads TGTGCCAGCAGTTCCGAGCGTAGCACAGATACGCAGTATTTT.

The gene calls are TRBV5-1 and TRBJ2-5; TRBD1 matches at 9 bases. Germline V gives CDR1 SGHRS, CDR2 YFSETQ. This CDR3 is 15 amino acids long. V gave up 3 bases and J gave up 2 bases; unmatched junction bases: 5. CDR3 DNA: TGCGCCAGCAGCTCCGGGACAGGGATGCAAGAGACCCAGTACTTC. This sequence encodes CASSSGTGMQETQYF. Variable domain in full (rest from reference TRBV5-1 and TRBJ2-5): KAGVTQTPRYLIKTRGQQVTLSCSPISGHRSVSWYQQTPGQGLQFLFEYFSETQRNKGNFPGRFSGRQFSNSRSEMNVSTLELGDSALYLCASSSGTGMQETQYFGPGTRLLVL.

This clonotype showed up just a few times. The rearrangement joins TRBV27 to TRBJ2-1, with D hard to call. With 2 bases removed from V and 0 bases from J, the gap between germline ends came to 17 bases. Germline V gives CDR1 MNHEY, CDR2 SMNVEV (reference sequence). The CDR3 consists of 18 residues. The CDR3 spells CASSLVGPITSSYNEQFF. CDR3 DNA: TGTGCCAGCAGTTTAGTCGGACCTATTACAAGCTCCTACAATGAGCAGTTCTTC.

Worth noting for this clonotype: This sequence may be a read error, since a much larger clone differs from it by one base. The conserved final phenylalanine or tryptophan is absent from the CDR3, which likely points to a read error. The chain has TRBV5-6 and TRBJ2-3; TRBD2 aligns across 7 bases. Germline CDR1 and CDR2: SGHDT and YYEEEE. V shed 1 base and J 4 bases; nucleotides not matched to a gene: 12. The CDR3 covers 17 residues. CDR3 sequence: CASSLRLGGRQSDTQYV. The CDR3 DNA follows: TGTGCCAGCAGCTTGAGGCTCGGCGGGAGACAGTCAGATACGCAGTATGTT.

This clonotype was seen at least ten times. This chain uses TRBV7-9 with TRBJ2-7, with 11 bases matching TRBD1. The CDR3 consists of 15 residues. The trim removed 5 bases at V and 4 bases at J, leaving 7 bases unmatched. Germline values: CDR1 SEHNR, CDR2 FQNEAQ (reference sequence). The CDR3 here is CASSPRGQGGYEQYF. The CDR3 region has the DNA TGTGCCAGCAGCCCGCGGGGACAGGGGGGGTACGAGCAGTACTTC.

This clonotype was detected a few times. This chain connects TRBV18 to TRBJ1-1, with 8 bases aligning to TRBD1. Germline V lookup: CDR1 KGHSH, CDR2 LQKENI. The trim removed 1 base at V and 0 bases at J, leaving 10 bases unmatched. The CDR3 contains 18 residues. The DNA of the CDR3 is TGTGCCAGCTCACCACTAAGACAGGGGCCGGGGGTGAACACTGAAGCTTTCTTT. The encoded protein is CASSPLRQGPGVNTEAFF.

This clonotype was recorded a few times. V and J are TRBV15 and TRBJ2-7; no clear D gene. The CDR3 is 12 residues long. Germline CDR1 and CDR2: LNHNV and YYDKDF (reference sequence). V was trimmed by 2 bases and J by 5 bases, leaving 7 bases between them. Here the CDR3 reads CATSRPQNEQYF. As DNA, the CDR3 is TGTGCCACCAGCAGACCCCAAAACGAGCAGTACTTC.

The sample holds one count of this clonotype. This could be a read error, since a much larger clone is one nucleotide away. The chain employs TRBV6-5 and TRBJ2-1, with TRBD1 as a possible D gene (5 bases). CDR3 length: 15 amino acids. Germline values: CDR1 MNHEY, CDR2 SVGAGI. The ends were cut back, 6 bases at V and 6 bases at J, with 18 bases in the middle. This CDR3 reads CASRTDVYPSNEQFF. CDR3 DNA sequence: TGTGCCAGCAGGACAGATGTTTACCCCAGCAATGAGCAGTTCTTC.